These 12 T cell receptor beta chains came from one sample sequenced in a study of shared clonotypes between healthy human individuals. Some clones are missing from TCRdb's copy, which holds only in-frame ones; the method was immunoSEQ multiplex PCR. The data show under 2,500,000 clones, with 90% to 97% seen just once and around 0.13% held by the top ten. Sequencing was done on a sample of naive CD4+ T cells sorted from blood. The subset was: CD45RA+ positively selected. All receptors derive from a man aged 18 to 29 in good health.

The chain links TRBV28 to TRBJ2-7; TRBD1 or TRBD2 may be the D gene (5 bases each). From germline, CDR1 is MDHEN and CDR2 SYDVKM. The CDR3 extends over 18 amino acids. V was cut by 3 bases and J by 3 bases, with 24 bases left in between. CDR3 amino acids: CASSFPLVIRDPNYEQYF. CDR3 coding DNA: TGTGCCAGCAGTTTTCCCCTAGTGATCCGGGACCCGAACTACGAGCAGTACTTC.

This chain uses TRBV6-5 with TRBJ1-2, with 11 bases fitting TRBD1. The germline V gene encodes CDR1 MNHEY and CDR2 SVGAGI. This CDR3 is built from 15 residues. Unmatched junction bases numbered 7, after V lost 6 bases and J lost 4 bases. CDR3 sequence (DNA): TGTGCCAGCAGGCGGGGGACAGGGGGGCTCTATGGCTACACCTTC. Protein: CASRRGTGGLYGYTF.

The rearrangement uses TRBV7-2 and TRBJ2-1; 7 bases agree with TRBD1. CDR3 length: 14 amino acids. Germline V gene sequence: CDR1 SGHTA, CDR2 FQGNSA. V dropped 0 bases and J dropped 7; count of bases not matched to a gene: 3. CDR3 region: CASSLAGQANEQFF. The DNA for the CDR3 is TGTGCCAGCAGCTTAGCTGGACAGGCTAATGAGCAGTTCTTC.

The J gene is TRBJ1-2, the V gene TRBV6-1, with D perhaps matching TRBD1 (6 bases). The V and J ends lost 1 base and 7 bases respectively, with 10 bases between them. CDR3 size: 13 residues. CDR1 is MNHNS, CDR2 SASEGT, per germline. For the CDR3, the DNA is TGTGCCAGCAGTGAAGAAGGGGGTGGTGGCTACACCTTC. This gives the protein CASSEEGGGGYTF.

The chain is built from TRBV19 and TRBJ1-1; D gene ambiguous. Germline CDR1 LNHDA, CDR2 SQIVND (reference sequence). Trimming removed 1 base at V and 0 bases at J, with 15 bases between. The CDR3 contains 17 residues. The CDR3 sequence is CASSIASFKTVNTEAFF. CDR3 nucleotides: TGTGCCAGTAGTATAGCATCCTTCAAGACCGTGAACACTGAAGCTTTCTTT. The entire variable domain, with the rest obtained from reference TRBV19 and TRBJ1-1, is as follows: DGGITQSPKYLFRKEGQNVTLSCEQNLNHDAMYWYRQDPGQGLRLIYYSQIVNDFQKGDIAEGYSVSREKKESFPLTVTSAQKNPTAFYLCASSIASFKTVNTEAFFGQGTRLTVV.

J is TRBJ2-1 and V is TRBV7-6; 8 nucleotides line up with TRBD1. The germline V gene has CDR1 SGHVS and CDR2 FNYEAQ. Unmatched junction bases numbered 3, after V lost 2 bases and J lost 0 bases. CDR3 size: 16 residues. The CDR3 DNA reads as TGTGCCAGCAGCTTATGGACAGGGAGCTCCTACAATGAGCAGTTCTTC. It specifies CASSLWTGSSYNEQFF.

This chain uses TRBV6-5 with TRBJ2-2; 10 nucleotides line up with TRBD2. The ends lost 4 bases at V and 6 bases at J; junction bases unmatched: 5. CDR1 and CDR2 from the germline V gene are MNHEY and SVGAGI. The CDR3 length is 15 residues. CDR3 in DNA: TGTGCCAGCAGTTTGGTAGCGGGAGGCCCCGGGGAGCTGTTTTTT. Amino acids: CASSLVAGGPGELFF.

J is TRBJ2-7 and V is TRBV1; no DNA check was done on the table's D call, TRBD1. TRBV1 has pseudogene status. The CDR3 has 16 residues. The CDR3 loop reads CTSSQGRDRASYEQYF. Written as DNA, the CDR3 is TGCACCAGCAGCCAAGGTCGGGACAGGGCCTCCTACGAGCAGTACTTC.

This clone occurred once. The chain couples TRBV6-1 to TRBJ2-3, with unresolved D. V lost 2 bases and J 8 bases, leaving 11 bases between the germline ends. CDR3 length: 13 amino acids. The V gene's germline CDR1 is MNHNS and CDR2 SASEGT. DNA of the CDR3: TGTGCCAGCAGTGAACAGGAGCTCGGTACGCAGTATTTT. Its protein product is CASSEQELGTQYF.

This chain joins TRBV7-8 and TRBJ1-3; D is possibly TRBD1 (5 bases). Looked up from germline, CDR1 is SGHVS and CDR2 is FQNEAQ. V was pared by 0 bases and J by 7 bases, with 16 bases between. CDR3 length equals 16 residues. The CDR3 region is CASSLAGSEWGNTIYF. The CDR3 DNA follows: TGTGCCAGCAGCTTAGCGGGGTCGGAATGGGGGAACACCATATATTTT.

The J gene is TRBJ2-5, the V gene TRBV4-2; possible D gene TRBD1, 6 bases. The germline CDR1 and CDR2 sequences are LGHNA and YNFKEQ. V lost 3 bases and J 2 bases, leaving 13 bases between the germline ends. This CDR3 has 15 residues. Here the CDR3 reads CASSQGAQQQETQYF. In nucleotides, the CDR3 is TGTGCCAGCAGCCAGGGGGCCCAGCAGCAAGAGACCCAGTACTTC.

This clone is a singleton in its sample. The identical CDR3 is also encoded by other nucleotide sequences in the sample. The chain joins TRBV5-8 to TRBJ1-3; 8 bases are shared with TRBD1. The V and J ends lost 0 bases and 3 bases, in that order; junction bases with no gene match: 2. This CDR3 spans 15 amino acids. Germline-derived CDR1 and CDR2 are SGHTS and YDEGEE. The CDR3 DNA reads as TGTGCCAGCAGCTTGGGACAGGGGAATGGAAACACCATATATTTT. This codes for CASSLGQGNGNTIYF.